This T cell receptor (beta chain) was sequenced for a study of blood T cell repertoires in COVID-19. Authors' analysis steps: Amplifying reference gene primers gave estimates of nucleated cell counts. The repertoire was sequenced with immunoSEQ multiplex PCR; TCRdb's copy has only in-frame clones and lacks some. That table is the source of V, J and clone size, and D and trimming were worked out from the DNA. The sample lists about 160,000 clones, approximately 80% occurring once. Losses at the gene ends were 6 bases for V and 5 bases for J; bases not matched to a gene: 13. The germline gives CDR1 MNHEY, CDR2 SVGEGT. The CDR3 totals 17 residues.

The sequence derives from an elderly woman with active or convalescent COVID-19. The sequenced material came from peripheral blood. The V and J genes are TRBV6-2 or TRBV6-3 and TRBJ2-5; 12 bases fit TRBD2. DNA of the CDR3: TGTGCCAGCAGCAGAATCCCCCGGACTAGCGGGGAGGAGACCCAGTACTTC. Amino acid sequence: CASSRIPRTSGEETQYF.